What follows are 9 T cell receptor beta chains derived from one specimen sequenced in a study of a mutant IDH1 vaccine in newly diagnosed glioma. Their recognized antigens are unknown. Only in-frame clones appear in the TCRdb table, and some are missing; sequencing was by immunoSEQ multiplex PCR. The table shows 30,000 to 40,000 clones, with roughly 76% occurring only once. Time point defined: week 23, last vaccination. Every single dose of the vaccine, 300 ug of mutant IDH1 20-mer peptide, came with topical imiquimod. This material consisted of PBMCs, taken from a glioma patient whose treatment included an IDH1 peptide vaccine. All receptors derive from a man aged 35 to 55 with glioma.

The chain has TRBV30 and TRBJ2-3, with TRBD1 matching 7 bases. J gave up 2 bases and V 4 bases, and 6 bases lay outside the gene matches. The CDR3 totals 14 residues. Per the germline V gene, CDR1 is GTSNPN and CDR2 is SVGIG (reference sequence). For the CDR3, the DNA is TGTGCCTGGAACCGGGACAGTTCCACAGATACGCAGTATTTT. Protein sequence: CAWNRDSSTDTQYF.

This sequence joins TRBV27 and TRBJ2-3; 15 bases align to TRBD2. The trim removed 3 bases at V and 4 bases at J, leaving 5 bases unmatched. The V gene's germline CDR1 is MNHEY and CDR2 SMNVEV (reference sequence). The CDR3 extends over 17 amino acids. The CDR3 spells CASSFSGLAGGPDTQYF. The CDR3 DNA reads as TGTGCCAGCAGTTTCTCCGGACTAGCGGGAGGGCCAGATACGCAGTATTTT.

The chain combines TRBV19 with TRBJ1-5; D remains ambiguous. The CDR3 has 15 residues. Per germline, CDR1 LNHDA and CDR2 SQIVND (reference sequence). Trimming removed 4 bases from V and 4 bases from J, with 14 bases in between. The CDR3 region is CASSKGWAVNQPQHF. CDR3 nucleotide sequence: TGTGCCAGTAGTAAAGGTTGGGCGGTTAATCAGCCCCAGCATTTT.

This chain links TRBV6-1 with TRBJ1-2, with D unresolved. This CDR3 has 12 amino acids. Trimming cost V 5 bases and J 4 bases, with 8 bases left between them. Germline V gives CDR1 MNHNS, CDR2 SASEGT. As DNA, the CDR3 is TGTGCCAGCAGTTCAGGAATCTATGGCTACACCTTC. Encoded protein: CASSSGIYGYTF.

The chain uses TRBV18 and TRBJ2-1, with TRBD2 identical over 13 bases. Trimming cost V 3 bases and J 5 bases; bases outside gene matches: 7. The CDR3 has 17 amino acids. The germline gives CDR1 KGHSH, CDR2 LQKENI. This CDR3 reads CASSPPRLAGGNNEQFF. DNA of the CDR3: TGTGCCAGCTCACCTCCTAGACTAGCGGGAGGAAACAATGAGCAGTTCTTC.

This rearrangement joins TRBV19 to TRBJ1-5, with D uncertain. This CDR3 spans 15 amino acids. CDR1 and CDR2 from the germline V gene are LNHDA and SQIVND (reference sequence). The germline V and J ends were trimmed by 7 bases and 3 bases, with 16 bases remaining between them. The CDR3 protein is CASTLRAEYNQPQHF. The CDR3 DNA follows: TGTGCCAGTACCCTGAGAGCAGAGTACAATCAGCCCCAGCATTTT.

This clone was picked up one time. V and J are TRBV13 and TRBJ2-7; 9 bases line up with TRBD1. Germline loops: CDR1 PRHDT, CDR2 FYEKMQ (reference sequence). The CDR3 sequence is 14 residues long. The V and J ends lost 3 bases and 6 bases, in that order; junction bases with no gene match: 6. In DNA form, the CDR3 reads TGTGCCAGCAGCTTCCCGGGACAGGGCTCCGAGCAGTACTTC. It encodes CASSFPGQGSEQYF.

The CDR3 protein is CASSFVAGPREQYF. As DNA, the CDR3 is TGTGCCAGCAGCTTTGTGGCGGGCCCTCGGGAGCAGTACTTC. J is TRBJ2-7 and V is TRBV5-6; possibly TRBD2 for D (5 bases). The germline gives CDR1 SGHDT, CDR2 YYEEEE. Trimming removed 2 bases at V and 7 bases at J, with 16 bases between. The CDR3 consists of 14 residues.

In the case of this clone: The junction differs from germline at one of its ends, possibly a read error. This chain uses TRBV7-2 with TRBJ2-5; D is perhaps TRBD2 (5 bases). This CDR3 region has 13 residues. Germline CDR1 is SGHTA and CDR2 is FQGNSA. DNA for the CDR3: TGTGCCAGCAACTTACTAGACCAAGAGACCCAGTACTTC. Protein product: CASNLLDQETQYF.